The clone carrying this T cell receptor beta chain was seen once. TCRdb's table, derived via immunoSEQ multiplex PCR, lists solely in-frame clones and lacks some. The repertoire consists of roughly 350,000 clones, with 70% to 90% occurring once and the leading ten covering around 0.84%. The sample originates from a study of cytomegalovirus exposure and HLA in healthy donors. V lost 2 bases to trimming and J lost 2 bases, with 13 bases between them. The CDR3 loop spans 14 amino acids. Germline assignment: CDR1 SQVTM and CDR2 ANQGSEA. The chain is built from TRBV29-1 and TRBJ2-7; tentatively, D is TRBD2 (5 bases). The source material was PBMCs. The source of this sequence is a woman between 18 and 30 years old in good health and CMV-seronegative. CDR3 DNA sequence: TGCAGCGTTGAACCCAGAGCCGGGGCCTACGAGCAGTACTTC. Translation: CSVEPRAGAYEQYF.